The next 20 T cell receptor beta chains were all read from a single sample in a study of technical replicates of blood from a few donors. Generated by immunoSEQ multiplex PCR, the TCRdb table keeps only in-frame clones and is missing some. The sample yields tens of thousands of clones, about 90% seen once. The source material was T cells isolated from PBMCs. The receptors originated from a human donor in good health.

CDR3 nucleotides: TGTGCCTGGCTGGGACTGCTGGGCGAGCAGTACTTC. It codes for CAWLGLLGEQYF. The V gene is TRBV30, the J gene TRBJ2-7, with D tentatively TRBD2 (6 bases). Germline CDR1 GTSNPN, CDR2 SVGIG (reference sequence). The CDR3 is 12 residues long. The V end lost 5 bases, the J end lost 6 bases, and 14 bases lay between the germline ends. Supplemented by reference TRBV30 and TRBJ2-7, the full variable domain reads SQTIHQWPATLVQPVGSPLSLECTVEGTSNPNLYWYRQAAGRGLQLLFYSVGIGQISSEVPQNLSASRPQDRQFILSSKKLLLSDSGFYLCAWLGLLGEQYFGPGTRLTVT.

The chain joins TRBV5-1 to TRBJ1-2; 7 nucleotides agree with TRBD1. Germline lookup yields CDR1 SGHRS and CDR2 YFSETQ. This CDR3 is built from 15 residues. The trim removed 2 bases at V and 0 bases at J, leaving 4 bases unmatched. In DNA form, the CDR3 reads TGCGCCAGCAGCTTCCGGGACAGTACTAACTATGGCTACACCTTC. It translates to CASSFRDSTNYGYTF.

The chain combines TRBV4-1 with TRBJ2-3, with TRBD2 matching 7 bases. The CDR3 has 16 residues. V lost 3 bases, J lost 5 bases, and 11 bases stayed unmatched. Germline CDR1 and CDR2: MGHRA and YSYEKL. The chain's CDR3 is CASSQDRDYAGDTQYF. CDR3 coding DNA: TGCGCCAGCAGCCAGGACCGGGACTACGCCGGAGATACGCAGTATTTT.

The chain is built from TRBV11-2 and TRBJ1-1; D ambiguous. This CDR3 comprises 13 residues. The V and J ends lost 1 base and 7 bases respectively, with 10 bases between them. CDR1 is SGHAT, CDR2 FQNNGV, per germline. The chain's CDR3 is CASSLGLGSEAFF. CDR3 nucleotide sequence: TGTGCCAGCAGCTTAGGGTTAGGGAGTGAAGCTTTCTTT.

The chain links TRBV10-3 to TRBJ2-2; TRBD2 agrees at 16 bases. CDR1 is ENHRY, CDR2 SYGVKD, per germline. J gave up 3 bases and V 4 bases, and 5 bases lay outside the gene matches. This CDR3 has 18 residues. This chain's CDR3 is CAISGGTSGRADTGELFF. CDR3 in DNA: TGTGCCATCAGTGGAGGGACTAGCGGGAGGGCGGACACCGGGGAGCTGTTTTTT.

This chain links TRBV7-2 with TRBJ2-1; possible D gene TRBD1, 6 bases. The CDR3 is made up of 15 amino acids. The germline CDR1 and CDR2 sequences are SGHTA and FQGNSA. The ends were cut back, 6 bases at V and 9 bases at J, with 21 bases in the middle. The CDR3 DNA sequence: TGTGCCAGCAGTTCCAGGGGCCCCACCTTCACTGAGCAGTTCTTC. Encoded protein: CASSSRGPTFTEQFF.

The V and J genes are TRBV14 and TRBJ2-7; tentative D call: TRBD1 (6 bases). Trimming took off 3 bases at V and 2 bases at J, with 14 bases between the two ends. The germline V gene has CDR1 SGHDN and CDR2 FVKESK. The CDR3 loop spans 15 amino acids. The CDR3 nucleotides read TGTGCCAGCAGCCAGGCGGACAGCGCTCCCTACGAGCAGTACTTC. Amino acids: CASSQADSAPYEQYF. Complete variable domain (other parts from reference TRBV14 and TRBJ2-7): EAGVTQFPSHSVIEKGQTVTLRCDPISGHDNLYWYRRVMGKEIKFLLHFVKESKQDESGMPNNRFLAERTGGTYSTLKVQPAELEDSGVYFCASSQADSAPYEQYFGPGTRLTVT.

The gene calls are TRBV4-1 and TRBJ1-5; D gene uncertain. The V end lost 3 bases, the J end lost 2 bases, and 20 bases lay between the germline ends. Germline loops: CDR1 MGHRA, CDR2 YSYEKL. The CDR3 covers 18 residues. CDR3 sequence (DNA): TGCGCCAGCAGCCATACTGGGCTCGGTGGGTCGGGCAATCAGCCCCAGCATTTT. Protein: CASSHTGLGGSGNQPQHF.

The V and J genes are TRBV7-9 and TRBJ1-2, with D possibly being TRBD1 (6 bases). Trimming shortened V by 3 bases and J by 4 bases, and 24 bases separated the two germline ends. The CDR3 extends over 18 amino acids. Germline lookup yields CDR1 SEHNR and CDR2 FQNEAQ (reference sequence). The CDR3 nucleotides are TGTGCCAGCAGCTTCGAAGTTTTTGAGGGAGACAGGCCCTATGGCTACACCTTC. It codes for CASSFEVFEGDRPYGYTF.

The V call is TRBV27, the J call TRBJ2-3; 7 bases are shared with TRBD2. This CDR3 has 15 residues. The germline V gene has CDR1 MNHEY and CDR2 SMNVEV (reference sequence). With V trimmed by 5 bases and J by 0 bases, 5 bases remained unmatched. The CDR3 loop reads CASSPYSGSTDTQYF. CDR3 nucleotides: TGTGCCAGCAGTCCATATAGCGGGAGCACAGATACGCAGTATTTT.

The CDR3 loop reads CASIPRSPSGYNEQFF. In DNA, the CDR3 is TGTGCCAGCATCCCGAGGTCACCATCGGGTTACAATGAGCAGTTCTTC. The rearrangement joins TRBV7-9 to TRBJ2-1, with no clear D. The CDR3 totals 16 residues. From germline, CDR1 is SEHNR and CDR2 FQNEAQ (reference sequence). V was clipped by 7 bases and J by 4 bases, with 20 bases between them.

This clone was seen a handful of times. The V call is TRBV13, the J call TRBJ1-6, with TRBD1 as a possible D gene (6 bases). The CDR3 is 16 amino acids. Germline-derived CDR1 and CDR2 are PRHDT and FYEKMQ (reference sequence). Trimming removed 6 bases at V and 2 bases at J, with 14 bases between. The DNA for the CDR3 is TGTGCCAGCAGTTTACAGGGATCTACCTATAATTCACCCCTCCACTTT. Translated, it gives CASSLQGSTYNSPLHF.

The gene calls are TRBV7-6 and TRBJ2-1; TRBD1 is a possible D gene (6 bases). Germline assignment: CDR1 SGHVS and CDR2 FNYEAQ. Trimming removed 3 bases at V and 0 bases at J, with 15 bases between. The CDR3 has 17 residues. The CDR3 sequence: CASSLLGGNPSYNEQFF. The CDR3 DNA follows: TGTGCCAGCAGCTTGTTAGGGGGAAACCCCTCCTACAATGAGCAGTTCTTC. The full variable domain, completed using reference TRBV7-6 and TRBJ2-1, is GAGVSQSPRYKVTKRGQDVALRCDPISGHVSLYWYRQALGQGPEFLTYFNYEAQQDKSGLPNDRFSAERPEGSISTLTIQRTEQRDSAMYRCASSLLGGNPSYNEQFFGPGTRLTVL.

The sample holds one count of this clone. V gene TRBV5-1 combines with J gene TRBJ2-7; 11 positions agree with TRBD2. The CDR3 has 16 amino acids. The J segment lost 3 bases and the V segment lost 0 bases, leaving 5 bases of the junction unmatched. The germline gives CDR1 SGHRS, CDR2 YFSETQ. As DNA, the CDR3 is TGCGCCAGCAGCTTGGGGGGACTAGCGGCCAACTACGAGCAGTACTTC. Amino acids: CASSLGGLAANYEQYF.

The V and J genes are TRBV2 and TRBJ2-7; the match to TRBD2 covers 7 bases. This CDR3 is 14 amino acids long. Germline V lookup: CDR1 SNHLY, CDR2 FYNNEI. The V gene end was trimmed by 3 bases and the J gene end by 3 bases; junction bases not matched to a gene: 5. The CDR3 bases are TGTGCCAGCAGTGATCGGCTAGCGGTCTACGAGCAGTACTTC. Translating gives CASSDRLAVYEQYF. The variable domain in full, completed from reference TRBV2 and TRBJ2-7, reads EPEVTQTPSHQVTQMGQEVILRCVPISNHLYFYWYRQILGQKVEFLVSFYNNEISEKSEIFDDQFSVERPDGSNFTLKIRSTKLEDSAMYFCASSDRLAVYEQYFGPGTRLTVT.

This chain connects TRBV6-1 to TRBJ2-3; D is uncertain. The CDR3 runs 15 residues. Germline V lookup: CDR1 MNHNS, CDR2 SASEGT. Trimming cost V 6 bases and J 4 bases, with 17 bases left between them. CDR3 protein: CASRSSEFNADTQYF. In nucleotides, the CDR3 is TGTGCCAGCAGGTCGAGTGAGTTCAATGCAGATACGCAGTATTTT.

The chain joins TRBV7-2 to TRBJ2-1; maybe TRBD1 (7 bases). V lost 8 bases and J lost 8, with 16 bases in between. The CDR3 length is 13 residues. Germline V gene lookup returns CDR1 SGHTA and CDR2 FQGNSA. Written as DNA, the CDR3 is TGTGCCAGCGGAAGGGGCAGGGGGGATGAGCAGTTCTTC. As protein: CASGRGRGDEQFF.

The CDR3 region is CASSLKGGHLLSGANVLTF. In DNA, the CDR3 is TGTGCCAGCAGCCTAAAAGGTGGACACCTACTCTCTGGGGCCAACGTCCTGACTTTC. This chain connects TRBV7-9 to TRBJ2-6; possible D gene TRBD1, 5 bases. Germline CDR1 SEHNR, CDR2 FQNEAQ (reference sequence). Trimming took off 5 bases at V and 0 bases at J, with 20 bases between the two ends. The CDR3 sequence is 19 residues long.

The chain joins TRBV4-2 to TRBJ2-3; possibly TRBD2 for D (5 bases). V was cut by 0 bases and J by 2 bases, with 6 bases left in between. There are 14 residues in the CDR3. Germline V gene data show CDR1 as LGHNA and CDR2 as YNFKEQ. DNA of the CDR3: TGTGCCAGCAGCCAAGATCGGGACACAGATACGCAGTATTTT. Encoded protein: CASSQDRDTDTQYF.

The rearrangement uses TRBV28 and TRBJ2-4; D not resolved. The V end was cut by 7 bases, the J end by 4 bases, with 17 bases between. CDR3 size: 15 residues. CDR1 MDHEN and CDR2 SYDVKM come from the germline V gene. The CDR3 spells CASTQAQQIKNIQYF. For the CDR3, the DNA is TGTGCCAGCACCCAGGCCCAACAGATAAAAAACATTCAGTACTTC. Using reference TRBV28 and TRBJ2-4 for the parts outside the CDR3, the full variable domain is DVKVTQSSRYLVKRTGEKVFLECVQDMDHENMFWYRQDPGLGLRLIYFSYDVKMKEKGDIPEGYSVSREKKERFSLILESASTNQTSMYLCASTQAQQIKNIQYFGAGTRLSVL.